The 25 T cell receptor beta chains below come from one sample, sequenced in a study of blood T cell repertoires in COVID-19. This table comes from immunoSEQ multiplex PCR, and its TCRdb copy is limited to in-frame clones, with some not included. Among roughly 110,000 clones, about nine tenths were seen once, and the ten largest hold less than 1.5%. Sequencing was performed on peripheral blood. The receptors here all came from a woman aged 25 to 39 with acute or convalescent COVID-19.

This clone showed up just once. V is TRBV29-1 and J is TRBJ2-4, with a tentative D call TRBD2 (6 bases). Trimming shortened V by 4 bases and J by 6 bases, and 10 bases separated the two germline ends. This CDR3 is 12 amino acids long. CDR1 and CDR2 from the germline V gene are SQVTM and ANQGSEA. The CDR3 region has the DNA TGCAGCGTTGCGCGGGAAAGAAACATTCAGTACTTC. It specifies CSVARERNIQYF.

This chain connects TRBV27 to TRBJ1-2, with D possibly TRBD1 on 5 matching bases. V was trimmed by 6 bases and J by 1 base, leaving 6 bases between them. The length of the CDR3 is 12 residues. Per germline, CDR1 MNHEY and CDR2 SMNVEV (reference sequence). In DNA, the CDR3 is TGTGCCAGCAGGACAGATAACTATGGCTACACCTTC. Its protein product is CASRTDNYGYTF.

This clone appeared a single time. The rearrangement uses TRBV25-1 and TRBJ1-2, with a weak D call TRBD1 (5 bases). CDR3 length: 13 residues. From germline, CDR1 is MGHDK and CDR2 SYGVNS. V lost 5 bases to trimming and J lost 1 base, with 8 bases between them. The CDR3 DNA reads TGTGCCAGCAGTTCAGGGTATAACTATGGCTACACCTTC. Translation gives CASSSGYNYGYTF.

Only one count was recorded for this clone. The chain uses TRBV5-6 and TRBJ2-3; D is uncertain. V was clipped by 4 bases and J by 0 bases, with 18 bases between them. There are 17 residues in the CDR3. CDR1 and CDR2 (germline): SGHDT, YYEEEE. CDR3 coding DNA: TGTGCCAGCAGCCGTATGACGTCAGAGGATAGCACAGATACGCAGTATTTT. This codes for CASSRMTSEDSTDTQYF.

The CDR3 reads CASSQGLRVDYGYTF. In DNA, the CDR3 is TGCGCCAGCAGCCAAGGGCTGCGGGTTGACTATGGCTACACCTTC. V is TRBV4-3 and J is TRBJ1-2; D uncertain. CDR1 and CDR2 from the germline V gene are LGHNA and YSLEER. The CDR3 has 15 residues. V lost 1 base to trimming and J lost 3 bases, with 12 bases between them.

This clone was counted a single time. Written as DNA, the CDR3 is TGTGCCACCAGTGACCCCCCAGTCGGGACAGCCCAAGAGACCCAGTACTTC. Translation: CATSDPPVGTAQETQYF. The chain has TRBV24-1 and TRBJ2-5, with 7 bases fitting TRBD1. Losses at the gene ends were 4 bases for V and 1 base for J; bases not matched to a gene: 11. The CDR3 consists of 17 residues. Germline V gives CDR1 KGHDR, CDR2 SFDVKD.

This clone was observed once. J is TRBJ1-1 and V is TRBV18; D uncertain. The CDR3 runs to 16 residues. Germline V CDR1 and CDR2: KGHSH, LQKENI. With 0 bases removed from V and 4 bases from J, the gap between germline ends came to 15 bases. This CDR3 is CASSPPSTSLGTEAFF. DNA for the CDR3: TGTGCCAGCTCACCACCGTCGACTAGTCTTGGCACTGAAGCTTTCTTT.

The CDR3 reads CASSPGQGTDTQYF. The CDR3 DNA sequence: TGCGCCAGCAGCCCCGGACAGGGGACAGATACGCAGTATTTT. This rearrangement joins TRBV5-1 to TRBJ2-3; 9 bases fit TRBD1. The length of the CDR3 is 14 residues. Germline V lookup: CDR1 SGHRS, CDR2 YFSETQ. Trimming at V came to 4 bases and at J to 3 bases, leaving 3 bases not matched to a gene.

The rearrangement uses TRBV28 and TRBJ1-6; possibly TRBD1 for D (6 bases). This CDR3 spans 13 amino acids. Germline CDR1 reads MDHEN; CDR2 reads SYDVKM. The V and J ends lost 6 bases and 12 bases respectively, with 15 bases between them. CDR3 sequence (DNA): TGTGCCAGCAGCTCGAGGGGGGGAAGACCCCTCCACTTT. Translation: CASSSRGGRPLHF.

This clone was recorded only once. The chain links TRBV29-1 to TRBJ1-4; TRBD1 agrees at 11 bases. Germline values: CDR1 SQVTM, CDR2 ANQGSEA. This CDR3 spans 15 amino acids. V lost 4 bases and J lost 7; bases outside the gene matches: 8. The CDR3 loop reads CSVAHWDRGVEKLFF. DNA for the CDR3: TGCAGCGTTGCCCACTGGGACAGGGGGGTTGAAAAACTGTTTTTT.

The chain carries TRBV28 and TRBJ2-1; TRBD2 is a possible D gene (6 bases). Germline CDR1 and CDR2: MDHEN and SYDVKM. The CDR3 contains 14 residues. With 5 bases removed from V and 8 bases from J, the gap between germline ends came to 16 bases. CDR3 nucleotides: TGTGCCAGCAGTCCGGGGAGGATAGTCGATGAGCAGTTCTTC. This encodes CASSPGRIVDEQFF.

This chain joins TRBV11-1 and TRBJ1-6, with D uncertain. Trimming took off 5 bases at V and 9 bases at J, with 11 bases between the two ends. The germline V gene has CDR1 SGHAT and CDR2 FQDESV (reference sequence). This CDR3 is built from 13 residues. CDR3 in amino acids: CASSAHEGSPLHF. In DNA form, the CDR3 reads TGTGCCAGCAGCGCTCACGAGGGTTCACCCCTCCACTTT.

This chain uses TRBV27 with TRBJ2-1, with D possibly matching TRBD2 (5 bases). Germline V CDR1 and CDR2: MNHEY, SMNVEV (reference sequence). Trimming stripped 2 bases from V and 6 bases from J, with 8 bases between. The CDR3 is 13 amino acids. The CDR3 reads CASSLIGGNEQFF. In nucleotides, the CDR3 is TGTGCCAGCAGTTTAATCGGAGGCAATGAGCAGTTCTTC.

The chain joins TRBV6-5 to TRBJ2-1; tentative D call: TRBD2 (7 bases). Per the germline V gene, CDR1 is MNHEY and CDR2 is SVGAGI. Trimming cost V 6 bases and J 6 bases, with 12 bases left between them. The CDR3 runs to 13 residues. The DNA of the CDR3 is TGTGCCAGCAGGGGAGGGGGACTCAATGAGCAGTTCTTC. This translates into CASRGGGLNEQFF.

This chain uses TRBV7-3 with TRBJ2-2, with D unclear. The germline gives CDR1 SGHTA, CDR2 FQGTGA. This CDR3 is 18 amino acids long. Trimming cost V 2 bases and J 0 bases, with 16 bases left between them. CDR3 residues: CASSLDPPIAPNTGELFF. The CDR3 nucleotides read TGTGCCAGCAGCTTAGACCCCCCGATAGCCCCGAACACCGGGGAGCTGTTTTTT.

The chain carries TRBV29-1 and TRBJ2-1; 12 positions agree with TRBD2. The V and J ends lost 0 bases and 2 bases, in that order; junction bases with no gene match: 2. The CDR3 has 16 amino acids. CDR1 and CDR2 from the germline V gene are SQVTM and ANQGSEA. The DNA for the CDR3 is TGCAGCGTTGAAGAGACTAGCGGGAGCCCCTACAATGAGCAGTTCTTC. Encoded protein: CSVEETSGSPYNEQFF.

The CDR3 here is CASSARLATGGTDTQYF. The CDR3 coding sequence is TGTGCCAGCAGCGCCCGACTAGCGACGGGCGGCACAGATACGCAGTATTTT. This rearrangement joins TRBV9 to TRBJ2-3; 8 nucleotides match TRBD2. This CDR3 comprises 17 residues. Losses at the gene ends were 3 bases for V and 1 base for J; bases not matched to a gene: 10. Looked up from germline, CDR1 is SGDLS and CDR2 is YYNGEE.

V is TRBV4-2 and J is TRBJ1-5; D unclear. The germline V and J ends were trimmed by 1 base and 3 bases, with 13 bases remaining between them. CDR1 and CDR2 (germline): LGHNA, YNFKEQ. The CDR3 is 16 amino acids. The CDR3 DNA sequence: TGTGCCAGCAGCCAAGTAGAGGCTACCAACAATCAGCCCCAGCATTTT. It yields the protein CASSQVEATNNQPQHF.

V is TRBV5-4 and J is TRBJ2-1, with a weak D call TRBD1 (6 bases). V lost 0 bases to trimming and J lost 15 bases, with 19 bases between them. Germline values: CDR1 SGHNT, CDR2 YYREEE (reference sequence). This CDR3 comprises 14 residues. The CDR3 here is CASSLEELAQGWFF. The CDR3 DNA is TGTGCCAGCAGCTTGGAAGAGTTGGCGCAGGGGTGGTTCTTC.

The chain links TRBV27 to TRBJ2-7; D might be TRBD2 (5 bases). The V gene lost 7 bases and the J gene lost 6 bases, with 22 bases spanning the gap. Germline CDR1 and CDR2: MNHEY and SMNVEV (reference sequence). CDR3 size: 15 residues. Written as DNA, the CDR3 is TGTGCCAGCATTCGTTCTGAAGCCGGGATCGGCGAGCAGTACTTC. Translation gives CASIRSEAGIGEQYF.

This chain connects TRBV27 to TRBJ2-1, with TRBD1 identical over 7 bases. Germline values: CDR1 MNHEY, CDR2 SMNVEV (reference sequence). The trim removed 0 bases at V and 12 bases at J, leaving 2 bases unmatched. The CDR3 is 12 residues long. In DNA, the CDR3 is TGTGCCAGCAGTTTATCCGGGACAGTGCAGTTCTTC. Encoded protein: CASSLSGTVQFF.

This chain joins TRBV6-2 or TRBV6-3 and TRBJ1-1; 8 bases agree with TRBD1. Per the germline V gene, CDR1 is MNHEY and CDR2 is SVGEGT. V dropped 6 bases and J dropped 4; count of bases not matched to a gene: 10. This CDR3 has 15 residues. The CDR3 loop is CASSSGGADGTEAFF. CDR3 coding DNA: TGTGCCAGCAGCTCAGGGGGCGCCGATGGCACTGAAGCTTTCTTT.

The rearrangement joins TRBV11-2 to TRBJ2-1, with 9 positions matching TRBD2. This CDR3 is built from 16 residues. V lost 3 bases, J lost 6 bases, and 9 bases stayed unmatched. In germline, CDR1 is SGHAT, CDR2 FQNNGV. CDR3 sequence reads: CASSFGRGGPGNEQFF. The CDR3 DNA reads as TGTGCCAGCAGCTTCGGGCGGGGGGGCCCGGGCAATGAGCAGTTCTTC.

Worth noting for this clone: This same CDR3 is encoded by further DNA sequences in the sample. The gene calls are TRBV5-1 and TRBJ2-7; the D gene is possibly TRBD1 (6 bases). V gave up 2 bases and J gave up 4 bases, with 7 bases separating them. Germline CDR1 SGHRS, CDR2 YFSETQ. There are 12 residues in the CDR3. The CDR3 DNA sequence: TGCGCCAGCAGCTTACAGGGATACGAGCAGTACTTC. This sequence encodes CASSLQGYEQYF.

This clone was found once. V usage is TRBV28 and J usage is TRBJ1-5; 9 bases agree with TRBD1. The germline gives CDR1 MDHEN, CDR2 SYDVKM. The CDR3 contains 16 residues. After removal of 8 bases from V and 3 bases from J, the junction contained 11 bases not matched to a gene. CDR3 residues: CASLTPGTGINQPQHF. The CDR3 DNA sequence: TGTGCCAGCTTAACCCCCGGGACAGGGATCAATCAGCCCCAGCATTTT.